The present entry profiles one TCR beta chain with its context. Its specificity is not known. In germline, CDR1 is MNHEY, CDR2 SMNVEV (reference sequence). This CDR3 region has 17 residues. The junction had 6 bases not matched to a gene; V was cut back by 3 bases and J by 0 bases. This sample was taken from a study of chemoradiotherapy in HPV16-positive cancers. Sequenced by immunoSEQ multiplex PCR; TCRdb stores in-frame clones only, minus some. The sample includes about 68,000 clones, approximately 91% seen only once; the top ten take just over 4%. Repeated repertoire sampling spanned the course of chemoradiotherapy. Overall study results and limits: The functional HPV-specific definition rests on just a couple of HPV16-positive patients. Non-HPV-specific T cells did not expand in tumors during treatment, whereas candidate HPV-specific clones and E7-related motifs did.

The sequenced sample was blood, obtained from a patient who underwent chemoradiotherapy. The chain links TRBV27 to TRBJ2-1, with 9 bases aligning to TRBD2. The sequence derives from a human donor with HPV-associated anogenital cancer. CDR3 sequence reads: CASSFGLAGFSYNEQFF. Written as DNA, the CDR3 is TGTGCCAGCAGTTTTGGGCTAGCGGGATTCTCCTACAATGAGCAGTTCTTC.